The 20 T cell receptor beta chains presented below share a single source sample, sequenced in a study of monozygotic twins with inflammatory bowel disease (dated by TCRdb to about 2019). Libraries were prepared through 5' RACE. Sequenced using an Illumina HiSeq 2500. After reprocessing by TCRdb, each CDR3 protein sequence is one entry, and no DNA is given. The table for this sample lists 200,000 to 250,000 distinct CDR3 sequences. The ten largest clones take up around 1.5% of the sample. Sequences were obtained from blood. These receptors all come from a human donor with ulcerative colitis or Crohn's disease, or a healthy co-twin of an affected twin (not recorded which).

The chain joins TRBV6-6 to TRBJ1-6; TCRdb names TRBD1, which stays unverified in the absence of DNA. The CDR3 sequence is 13 residues long. Looked up from germline, CDR1 is MNHNY and CDR2 is SVGAGI (reference sequence). This CDR3 reads CASRNRGGSPLHF.

This chain joins TRBV27 and TRBJ2-1; the D gene TCRdb calls, TRBD2, cannot be checked with no DNA. The length of the CDR3 is 14 residues. CDR1 is MNHEY, CDR2 SMNVEV, per germline (reference sequence). The CDR3 sequence: CASSSLSGGAAQFF.

The CDR3 loop is CSAKRQGMDYGYTF. The chain has TRBV20-1 and TRBJ1-2; TCRdb returns TRBD1, unconfirmable since there is no DNA. This CDR3 spans 14 amino acids. The germline gives CDR1 DFQATT, CDR2 SNEGSKA (reference sequence).

V usage is TRBV7-3 and J usage is TRBJ1-4. The CDR3 totals 16 residues. Germline-derived CDR1 and CDR2 are SGHTA and FQGTGA. The CDR3 here is CASSLTGTVPNEKLFF.

The chain links TRBV7-2 to TRBJ2-5; checking the TCRdb D call of TRBD2 is not possible without DNA. CDR3 size: 15 residues. The V gene's germline CDR1 is SGHTA and CDR2 FQGNSA. The CDR3 here is CASSLLAGGQETQYF.

The V gene is TRBV11-2, the J gene TRBJ2-2; the TCRdb call, TRBD1, lacks DNA for checking. There are 18 residues in the CDR3. Germline-derived CDR1 and CDR2 are SGHAT and FQNNGV. CDR3 protein: CASSPLAAAAMGAGELFF.

V is TRBV5-6 and J is TRBJ1-1. Germline CDR1 and CDR2: SGHDT and YYEEEE. The CDR3 spans 13 residues. This chain's CDR3 is CASSSDYSNEAFF.

The chain has TRBV5-1 and TRBJ1-4; TCRdb selects TRBD1, and the lack of DNA leaves this call unchecked. The CDR3 runs to 16 residues. Germline V gene sequence: CDR1 SGHRS, CDR2 YFSETQ. The CDR3 protein is CASSKGQGLSNEKLFF.

V usage is TRBV19 and J usage is TRBJ2-4; as DNA is missing, the TRBD1 call by TCRdb cannot be tested. Germline CDR1 is LNHDA and CDR2 is SQIVND (reference sequence). The length of the CDR3 is 16 residues. This CDR3 is CASSKSPTGSKNIQYF.

The rearrangement uses TRBV5-1 and TRBJ2-2; TCRdb's D call, TRBD2, is unchecked because there is no DNA. The CDR3 sequence is 14 residues long. Germline V gene lookup returns CDR1 SGHRS and CDR2 YFSETQ. The CDR3: CASGEGIGTGELFF.

The rearrangement links TRBV24-1 to TRBJ2-7; without DNA, the TCRdb call of TRBD1 cannot be checked. From germline, CDR1 is KGHDR and CDR2 SFDVKD. The CDR3 runs to 13 residues. The CDR3 loop reads CATSFRQDREQYF.

The chain combines TRBV3-1 with TRBJ1-6; TCRdb returns TRBD1, unconfirmable since there is no DNA. From germline, CDR1 is LGHDT and CDR2 YNNKEL (reference sequence). The CDR3 runs 14 residues. The CDR3 sequence is CASSHGTAYSPLHF.

This chain links TRBV7-2 with TRBJ1-1; TCRdb's D gene call, TRBD1, goes unchecked for lack of DNA. The germline gives CDR1 SGHTA, CDR2 FQGNSA. There are 13 residues in the CDR3. The CDR3 here is CASSPRGPTEAFF.

The chain uses TRBV3-1 and TRBJ2-6; TCRdb gives TRBD2 as the D gene, but with no DNA this cannot be confirmed. Looked up from germline, CDR1 is LGHDT and CDR2 is YNNKEL (reference sequence). This CDR3 contains 19 residues. The CDR3: CASSQDRQRARSGANVLTF. The full variable domain, its missing parts supplied by reference TRBV3-1 and TRBJ2-6, is DTAVSQTPKYLVTQMGNDKSIKCEQNLGHDTMYWYKQDSKKFLKIMFSYNNKELIINETVPNRFSPKSPDKAHLNLHINSLELGDSAVYFCASSQDRQRARSGANVLTFGAGSRLTVL.

V gene TRBV5-8 combines with J gene TRBJ1-1. This CDR3 is 14 amino acids long. Germline loops: CDR1 SGHTS, CDR2 YDEGEE. This CDR3 is CASSLRAGNTEAFF.

V is TRBV7-9 and J is TRBJ2-7; TCRdb's assignment of TRBD1 cannot be checked, as there is no DNA. CDR1 is SEHNR, CDR2 FQNEAQ, per germline (reference sequence). This CDR3 is built from 14 residues. The CDR3 protein is CASSPKGTPMEQYF.

J is TRBJ2-1 and V is TRBV12-3 or TRBV12-4. The CDR3 length is 15 residues. This CDR3 is CASSLAGRMSNEQFF.

The chain carries TRBV5-6 and TRBJ2-7; TCRdb calls TRBD1, which cannot be checked without DNA. The CDR3 runs to 14 residues. Germline V gene lookup returns CDR1 SGHDT and CDR2 YYEEEE. CDR3 amino acids: CASSFGAEPYEQYF.

The chain has TRBV4-1 and TRBJ1-1; TCRdb's D gene call, TRBD1, goes unchecked for lack of DNA. The germline V gene has CDR1 MGHRA and CDR2 YSYEKL. The CDR3 is 16 residues long. This CDR3 is CASSHLLDRENTEAFF.

The genes are TRBV20-1 and TRBJ1-1; TCRdb indicates TRBD1, and absent DNA this call remains unverified. CDR3 length equals 14 residues. The V gene's germline CDR1 is DFQATT and CDR2 SNEGSKA (reference sequence). Here the CDR3 reads CSAGEQGPNTEAFF.